The 7 T cell receptor beta chains reported below all come from one sample, sequenced in a study of OX40 agonist ivuxolimab in advanced cancers. Generated by immunoSEQ multiplex PCR, the TCRdb table keeps only in-frame clones and is missing some. The table includes 65,000 to 85,000 clones, about 87% detected once. The specimen was CD4+ or CD8+ T cells sorted from blood, collected in a trial of the OX40 agonist ivuxolimab. The receptors stem from an adult with an advanced solid tumor such as melanoma, head and neck, liver or kidney cancer.

CDR3 bases: TGTGCCAGCAGTTTATCTGGCGGAAGCACAGATACGCAGTATTTT. It is translated as CASSLSGGSTDTQYF. The chain recombines TRBV27 with TRBJ2-3; D unresolved. CDR3 size: 15 residues. Germline assignment: CDR1 MNHEY and CDR2 SMNVEV (reference sequence). The ends were cut back, 0 bases at V and 0 bases at J, with 7 bases in the middle.

This chain connects TRBV7-9 to TRBJ1-1; 10 bases are shared with TRBD1. This CDR3 region has 14 residues. From germline, CDR1 is SEHNR and CDR2 FQNEAQ (reference sequence). V gave up 7 bases and J gave up 4 bases; unmatched junction bases: 6. The CDR3: CASTDRGLRTEAFF. The CDR3 nucleotides are TGTGCCAGCACGGACAGGGGGTTGCGCACTGAAGCTTTCTTT. The full variable domain, completed using reference TRBV7-9 and TRBJ1-1, is DTGVSQNPRHKITKRGQNVTFRCDPISEHNRLYWYRQTLGQGPEFLTYFQNEAQLEKSRLLSDRFSAERPKGSFSTLEIQRTEQGDSAMYLCASTDRGLRTEAFFGQGTRLTVV.

The chain joins TRBV5-4 to TRBJ1-3, with D maybe TRBD1 (5 bases). Deletions cut 7 bases from V and 3 bases from J, with 20 bases between. CDR1 SGHNT and CDR2 YYREEE come from the germline V gene (reference sequence). This CDR3 is 16 amino acids long. CDR3 sequence: CASYFGGEKGGNTIYF. CDR3 bases: TGTGCCAGCTATTTCGGGGGGGAAAAGGGTGGAAACACCATATATTTT.

This chain links TRBV28 with TRBJ2-2; tentatively, D is TRBD2 (5 bases). The CDR3 sequence is 15 residues long. The ends were cut back, 2 bases at V and 6 bases at J, with 13 bases in the middle. Germline assignment: CDR1 MDHEN and CDR2 SYDVKM. CDR3: CASSLAQKGAGELFF. In DNA form, the CDR3 reads TGTGCCAGCAGTTTAGCCCAAAAGGGAGCCGGGGAGCTGTTTTTT. Full variable domain (rest looked up from reference TRBV28 and TRBJ2-2): DVKVTQSSRYLVKRTGEKVFLECVQDMDHENMFWYRQDPGLGLRLIYFSYDVKMKEKGDIPEGYSVSREKKERFSLILESASTNQTSMYLCASSLAQKGAGELFFGEGSRLTVL.

The V and J genes are TRBV19 and TRBJ1-5, with D maybe TRBD1 (6 bases). From germline, CDR1 is LNHDA and CDR2 SQIVND (reference sequence). The V end was cut by 9 bases, the J end by 5 bases, with 14 bases between. The CDR3 extends over 13 amino acids. The CDR3 here is CASASNRDQPQHF. The CDR3 coding sequence is TGTGCCAGCGCTTCAAACAGGGATCAGCCCCAGCATTTT.

The chain has TRBV30 and TRBJ1-2; the D gene is possibly TRBD1 (6 bases). Germline lookup yields CDR1 GTSNPN and CDR2 SVGIG (reference sequence). CDR3 length: 13 residues. Trimming pared 4 bases from V and 8 bases from J, leaving 17 bases between. The CDR3 DNA is TGTGCCTGGACCGCAGGGGCCGGGGGGGGCTACACCTTC. This codes for CAWTAGAGGGYTF.

This clone was recorded once. The V gene is TRBV29-1, the J gene TRBJ1-6; D possibly corresponds to TRBD1 (6 bases). V dropped 6 bases and J dropped 0 bases, with 12 bases sitting between them. Germline assignment: CDR1 SQVTM and CDR2 ANQGSEA. CDR3 length equals 15 residues. The CDR3 here is CSVSRGSSYNSPLHF. Here the CDR3 DNA reads TGCAGCGTCTCCAGGGGCAGCTCCTATAATTCACCCCTCCACTTT.